This TCR beta chain was sequenced in a study of beta chain features in type 1 diabetes. Germline V gene data show CDR1 as SGHNT and CDR2 as YENEEA. V lost 1 base, J lost 2 bases, and 10 bases lay in between. This CDR3 is 15 amino acids long. The authors reverse transcribed all of the isolated RNA, so sequencing captured expressed TCRB transcripts. The method was immunoSEQ multiplex PCR; TCRdb's version includes in-frame clones alone and lacks a portion of them. The table includes about 240,000 clones, 25% to 30% detected once. A few counts support this clone. Sequencing was performed on central memory CD4+ T cells from blood. The clonotype was recovered from a young man in good health. The chain links TRBV11-3 to TRBJ2-3; D is uncertain. This CDR3 reads CASSLGGGTTDTQYF. CDR3 nucleotide sequence: TGTGCCAGCAGCTTAGGAGGCGGCACCACAGATACGCAGTATTTT.